This entry lists 3 T cell receptor beta chains sequenced from one sample in a study of technical replicates of blood from several donors. Data came from immunoSEQ multiplex PCR; TCRdb stores just in-frame clones and leaves some out. This sample carries tens of thousands of clones, roughly 89% of them seen once, and the ten largest clones take approximately 0.39%. What was sequenced was T cells isolated from PBMCs. The receptors come from a human donor in good health.

The chain uses TRBV10-3 and TRBJ1-4; 10 positions agree with TRBD1. Germline V gene sequence: CDR1 ENHRY, CDR2 SYGVKD. The CDR3 is 13 residues long. V was pared by 8 bases and J by 3 bases, with 0 bases of the junction left unmatched. In DNA form, the CDR3 reads TGTGCCATCGGGACAGGGGCTAATGAAAAACTGTTTTTT. Translating it yields CAIGTGANEKLFF.

V gene TRBV6-5 combines with J gene TRBJ1-1; D call uncertain. Germline V CDR1 and CDR2: MNHEY, SVGAGI. The V and J ends lost 11 bases and 1 base respectively, with 14 bases between them. CDR3 length: 13 amino acids. CDR3 nucleotide sequence: TGTGCCGCAAAAGGTGCGGCGAACACTGAAGCTTTCTTT. The encoded protein is CAAKGAANTEAFF.

The chain joins TRBV12-5 to TRBJ1-4; 9 positions agree with TRBD1. In germline, CDR1 is LGHNT, CDR2 FRNRAP. V trimming: 4 bases; J trimming: 5 bases; junction bases outside the gene matches: 8. This CDR3 is 16 amino acids long. CDR3 protein: CASGSYTGGSNEKLFF. The DNA for the CDR3 is TGTGCTAGTGGTTCCTATACAGGGGGCTCAAATGAAAAACTGTTTTTT.